The 24 T cell receptor beta chains below come from one sample, sequenced in a study of CD4 T cells in relation to SARS-CoV-2 and coronaviruses. The unexposed donors gave CD4+ T cells in 2011-2018, prior to COVID-19. Profiled with immunoSEQ multiplex PCR; TCRdb holds only in-frame clones, not every one. The sample lists some 65,000 clones, 85% to 90% seen once, with over 1.5% in the top ten. Sequencing input: memory CD4+ T cells from PBMCs. The receptor source for this set is a human donor in good health.

V is TRBV18 and J is TRBJ2-1, with 8 bases fitting TRBD2. The CDR3 length is 14 residues. Trimming removed 9 bases from V and 8 bases from J; junction bases left unmatched: 12. The germline gives CDR1 KGHSH, CDR2 LQKENI. The CDR3: CASTRRGGSDEQFF. CDR3 DNA: TGTGCCAGTACCCGGCGCGGGGGGAGCGATGAGCAGTTCTTC.

The gene calls are TRBV29-1 and TRBJ1-4, with D perhaps TRBD1 (5 bases). Trimming removed 4 bases from V and 7 bases from J, with 13 bases in between. CDR1 and CDR2 from the germline V gene are SQVTM and ANQGSEA. This CDR3 is built from 13 residues. CDR3 DNA sequence: TGCAGCGTTGTTGCGGGGGTTGGTGAAAAACTGTTTTTT. Its translation is CSVVAGVGEKLFF.

The genes are TRBV3-1 (or the pseudogene TRBV3-2) and TRBJ1-1, with unresolved D. V was pared by 1 base and J by 7 bases, with 10 bases between. The CDR3 totals 13 residues. Germline CDR1 reads LGHDT; CDR2 reads YNNKEL (reference sequence). This chain's CDR3 is CASSQGSGVEAFF. The CDR3 DNA reads as TGTGCCAGCAGCCAAGGATCGGGAGTTGAAGCTTTCTTT.

This chain connects TRBV10-3 to TRBJ2-3; weak D call: TRBD2 (5 bases). The germline CDR1 and CDR2 sequences are ENHRY and SYGVKD. V was trimmed by 3 bases and J by 7 bases, leaving 17 bases between them. This CDR3 is built from 15 residues. As DNA, the CDR3 is TGTGCCATCAGTGAAGGTGGGAGAAGCGTGAATACGCAGTATTTT. It codes for CAISEGGRSVNTQYF.

The chain employs TRBV10-3 and TRBJ1-3; tentatively, D is TRBD1 (6 bases). The CDR3 totals 16 residues. The germline gives CDR1 ENHRY, CDR2 SYGVKD. With 2 bases removed from V and 0 bases from J, the gap between germline ends came to 11 bases. CDR3 nucleotide sequence: TGTGCCATCAGTGAGGGGGGCAGTAGCTCTGGAAACACCATATATTTT. Translated: CAISEGGSSSGNTIYF.

The chain employs TRBV11-2 and TRBJ1-2, with 7 positions matching TRBD1. CDR1 and CDR2 from the germline V gene are SGHAT and FQNNGV. V lost 0 bases to trimming and J lost 8 bases; unmatched junction nucleotides: 12. The length of the CDR3 is 16 residues. This CDR3 reads CASSLEGGGQVGGYTF. As DNA, the CDR3 is TGTGCCAGCAGCTTAGAGGGAGGGGGCCAGGTTGGGGGCTACACCTTC.

This clone occurred a few times. DNA of the CDR3: TGTGCCAGCAGCCTAAACAGGGGGCAGACTGAAGCTTTCTTT. Amino acids: CASSLNRGQTEAFF. This sequence joins TRBV7-2 and TRBJ1-1; 9 nucleotides match TRBD1. This CDR3 region has 14 residues. Unmatched junction bases numbered 6, after V lost 5 bases and J lost 5 bases. Germline V CDR1 and CDR2: SGHTA, FQGNSA.

The CDR3 nucleotides are TGCGCCAGCAGCTTCGGACAGGGCAACTCTGGGGCCAACGTCCTGACTTTC. It codes for CASSFGQGNSGANVLTF. The J gene is TRBJ2-6, the V gene TRBV5-1, with TRBD1 matching over 8 bases. Germline CDR1 is SGHRS and CDR2 is YFSETQ. V was pared by 2 bases and J by 0 bases, with 4 bases of the junction left unmatched. This CDR3 contains 17 residues. Together with reference TRBV5-1 and TRBJ2-6, the CDR3 gives the full variable domain: KAGVTQTPRYLIKTRGQQVTLSCSPISGHRSVSWYQQTPGQGLQFLFEYFSETQRNKGNFPGRFSGRQFSNSRSEMNVSTLELGDSALYLCASSFGQGNSGANVLTFGAGSRLTVL.

The CDR3 region has the DNA TGCGCCAGCAGCTTGGAGCTTCCCCTTTACAATGAGCAGTTCTTC. Residues: CASSLELPLYNEQFF. The chain couples TRBV5-1 to TRBJ2-1; the D is unclear. This CDR3 is built from 15 residues. The V end lost 0 bases, the J end lost 4 bases, and 11 bases lay between the germline ends. CDR1 is SGHRS and CDR2 is YFSETQ in the germline V gene.

This chain links TRBV5-1 with TRBJ1-1; unclear D gene. CDR1 and CDR2 (germline): SGHRS, YFSETQ. V was trimmed by 4 bases and J by 2 bases, leaving 12 bases between them. The CDR3 length is 14 residues. As DNA, the CDR3 is TGCGCCAGCAGCCTCTCCGGCAGCAACACTGAAGCTTTCTTT. Its protein is CASSLSGSNTEAFF.

The chain joins TRBV11-3 to TRBJ2-2, with 8 bases matching TRBD1. The J segment lost 6 bases and the V segment lost 6 bases, leaving 12 bases of the junction unmatched. Per germline, CDR1 SGHNT and CDR2 YENEEA. This CDR3 has 16 amino acids. This CDR3 is CASRGKTGVKSGELFF. The CDR3 DNA reads as TGTGCCAGCAGGGGAAAGACAGGGGTTAAGTCCGGGGAGCTGTTTTTT.

This clone occurred once. V gene TRBV29-1 combines with J gene TRBJ1-4; unclear D gene. Germline values: CDR1 SQVTM, CDR2 ANQGSEA. V lost 8 bases and J 14 bases, leaving 18 bases between the germline ends. This CDR3 is 11 amino acids long. The CDR3 protein is CSIGMGLGLFF. The DNA for the CDR3 is TGCAGCATTGGGATGGGCCTGGGGCTGTTTTTT.

This clone was recorded a few times. V usage is TRBV28 and J usage is TRBJ1-2, with TRBD1 as a possible D gene (6 bases). Germline V gene sequence: CDR1 MDHEN, CDR2 SYDVKM. This CDR3 comprises 14 residues. Trimming shortened V by 7 bases and J by 5 bases, and 17 bases separated the two germline ends. The CDR3 spells CASTNPDSPYGYTF. CDR3 DNA: TGTGCCAGCACCAATCCGGACAGCCCATATGGCTACACCTTC.

This chain joins TRBV18 and TRBJ1-2; no definite D call. Trimming pared 3 bases from V and 6 bases from J, leaving 17 bases between. The CDR3 has 15 amino acids. Germline V gene sequence: CDR1 KGHSH, CDR2 LQKENI. CDR3 protein: CASSPLPTDPDGYTF. The CDR3 DNA follows: TGTGCCAGCTCACCCCTCCCGACGGACCCCGATGGCTACACCTTC.

V gene TRBV27 combines with J gene TRBJ1-2; 8 nucleotides line up with TRBD1. Germline CDR1 reads MNHEY; CDR2 reads SMNVEV (reference sequence). V lost 5 bases to trimming and J lost 7 bases; unmatched junction nucleotides: 6. The CDR3 totals 13 residues. DNA for the CDR3: TGTGCCAGCAGTCCGGACAGGGCAGGTGGCTACACCTTC. Amino acids: CASSPDRAGGYTF.

V is TRBV5-1 and J is TRBJ1-2; D is perhaps TRBD1 (5 bases). The ends were cut back, 5 bases at V and 7 bases at J, with 18 bases in the middle. The CDR3 runs 14 residues. Germline CDR1 and CDR2: SGHRS and YFSETQ. The CDR3 here is CASRVTMGEGGYTF. For the CDR3, the DNA is TGCGCCAGCAGAGTGACGATGGGGGAGGGTGGCTACACCTTC.

The V gene is TRBV9, the J gene TRBJ2-1; 7 nucleotides line up with TRBD1. The germline CDR1 and CDR2 sequences are SGDLS and YYNGEE. There are 16 residues in the CDR3. The V gene end was trimmed by 0 bases and the J gene end by 2 bases; junction bases not matched to a gene: 5. The CDR3 DNA reads TGTGCCAGCAGCGTAGTGGGGACAGTGGCCTACAATGAGCAGTTCTTC. It is translated as CASSVVGTVAYNEQFF.

This clone has just one count. J is TRBJ2-3 and V is TRBV3-1 (or the pseudogene TRBV3-2); no clear D. Trimming stripped 5 bases from V and 1 base from J, with 7 bases between. CDR1 and CDR2 (germline): LGHDT, YNNKEL (reference sequence). The CDR3 has 13 residues. This CDR3 reads CASSEPGTDTQYF. As DNA, the CDR3 is TGTGCCAGCAGCGAGCCTGGCACAGATACGCAGTATTTT.

This sequence joins TRBV19 and TRBJ2-5; D gene uncertain. The germline CDR1 and CDR2 sequences are LNHDA and SQIVND (reference sequence). CDR3 length equals 15 residues. V lost 4 bases to trimming and J lost 2 bases, with 14 bases between them. Here the CDR3 DNA reads TGTGCCAGTAGTACCCCGGGTGGCAGTCAAGAGACCCAGTACTTC. Translating gives CASSTPGGSQETQYF.

This clone was seen just once. V and J are TRBV29-1 and TRBJ1-2, with 7 bases that match TRBD1. Germline values: CDR1 SQVTM, CDR2 ANQGSEA. Germline trimming cut 6 bases from V and 3 bases from J; bases unmatched to any gene: 1. The CDR3 contains 11 residues. The CDR3 sequence is CSVDRDYGYTF. The CDR3 DNA follows: TGCAGCGTCGACAGGGACTATGGCTACACCTTC.

In DNA, the CDR3 is TGTGCCAGCAGTACAACAAGCTTATGGGGGTACTTC. Its protein is CASSTTSLWGYF. The chain couples TRBV28 to TRBJ2-7; the D is unclear. This CDR3 is 12 amino acids long. V was shortened by 5 bases and J by 12 bases, with 17 bases between the two germline ends. Germline CDR1 reads MDHEN; CDR2 reads SYDVKM.

The V gene is TRBV28, the J gene TRBJ2-2, with 10 positions matching TRBD2. Germline V gene data show CDR1 as MDHEN and CDR2 as SYDVKM. CDR3 size: 16 residues. With V trimmed by 4 bases and J by 4 bases, 6 bases remained unmatched. The CDR3 coding sequence is TGTGCCAGCAGTTCCGGACTAGCGGTTGCCACCGGGGAGCTGTTTTTT. As protein: CASSSGLAVATGELFF.

This chain uses TRBV3-1 (or the pseudogene TRBV3-2) with TRBJ2-7; 7 positions agree with TRBD2. Germline values: CDR1 LGHDT, CDR2 YNNKEL (reference sequence). The CDR3 extends over 14 amino acids. V trimming: 4 bases; J trimming: 4 bases; junction bases outside the gene matches: 7. The CDR3 reads CASSRGTNPYEQYF. The DNA for the CDR3 is TGTGCCAGCAGCCGGGGGACTAACCCGTACGAGCAGTACTTC.

The genes are TRBV5-1 and TRBJ2-1, with D tentatively TRBD1 (5 bases). The CDR3 spans 14 residues. Germline lookup yields CDR1 SGHRS and CDR2 YFSETQ. Trimming stripped 4 bases from V and 0 bases from J, with 8 bases between. The CDR3 DNA follows: TGCGCCAGCAGCGAAGGGGACTCCTACAATGAGCAGTTCTTC. Translating it yields CASSEGDSYNEQFF.